Listed below are T cell receptor beta chains from one sample, sequenced in a study of T cells in localized non-small cell lung cancer. Produced via immunoSEQ multiplex PCR; TCRdb's table is partial and in-frame only. The sample consists of roughly 40,000 clones, 81% of them appearing once. This material consisted of peripheral blood mononuclear cells, taken before any cancer treatment. The receptors stem from a male donor aged 60 or over with stage II lung adenocarcinoma. The CDR3 runs from the conserved cysteine through the conserved F or W. The D gene is left open where the match is weak. Clone size appears in some rows only: once, few, many, or a class for an expanded clone.

v_call	d_call	j_call	clone_size	cdr3_nt	cdr3_aa
TRBV6-1	.	TRBJ1-1	once	TGTGCCAGCAGTACAGGGAACGGGGGCACTGAAGCTTTCTTT	CASSTGNGGTEAFF
TRBV28	.	TRBJ1-1	.	TGTGCCAGCAGTTCCCCTCGCCAGGGGCACACTGAAGCTTTCTTT	CASSSPRQGHTEAFF
TRBV27	.	TRBJ1-4	.	TGTGCCAGCAGTCTGAACTCGGGGAAAGGGCGGAATGAAAAACTGTTTTTT	CASSLNSGKGRNEKLFF
TRBV30	TRBD1	TRBJ1-1	.	TGTGCCTGGAGTCCAGAAGGGACAGGGGGAACTGAAGCTTTCTTT	CAWSPEGTGGTEAFF
TRBV7-6	.	TRBJ2-7	.	TGTGCCAGCAGCTTATCCCACGAGCAGTACTTC	CASSLSHEQYF
TRBV5-1	.	TRBJ2-3	.	TGCGCCAGCAGCTTGGATGGAAGGGGGGGCACAGATACGCAGTATTTT	CASSLDGRGGTDTQYF
TRBV11-3	.	TRBJ2-1	.	TGTGCCAGCAGCTTAGGCCGGGGAGTCTACAATGAGCAGTTCTTC	CASSLGRGVYNEQFF
TRBV28	.	TRBJ1-1	.	TGTGCCAGCAGTATACGGGGGGAGAACACTGAAGCTTTCTTT	CASSIRGENTEAFF
TRBV4-3	.	TRBJ1-1	few	TGCGCCAGCAGCCAAGATGAGGCAGGTCGGAACACTGAAGCTTTCTTT	CASSQDEAGRNTEAFF
TRBV5-4	.	TRBJ2-2	.	TGTGCCGCCTGGCGCGACACCGGGGAGCTGTTTTTT	CAAWRDTGELFF
TRBV20-1	.	TRBJ2-7	once	TGCAGCCCAGTAAAGGGCTACGAGCAGTACTTC	CSPVKGYEQYF
TRBV19	.	TRBJ2-7	.	TGTGCCACCCGGACGGCCTCCTCCTACGAGCAGTACTTC	CATRTASSYEQYF
TRBV2	.	TRBJ1-5	.	TGTGCCAGCAGAGCCCCGACTGGCGGGGGAGATAAGTCCCAGCATTTT	CASRAPTGGGDKSQHF
TRBV28	TRBD1	TRBJ2-1	.	TGTGCCAGCAGAAGGTCGGGACAGTACAATGAGCAGTTCTTC	CASRRSGQYNEQFF
TRBV6-1	.	TRBJ1-5	.	TGTGCCAGCACGTATACGCAAGGCAATCAGCCCCAGCATTTT	CASTYTQGNQPQHF
TRBV2	TRBD1	TRBJ1-1	.	TGTGCCAGCAGGTCTACAGGGGCTTCGGACACTGAAGCTTTCTTT	CASRSTGASDTEAFF
TRBV10-3	.	TRBJ1-5	.	TGTGCCACCGCCGACGGCGGCAGCAATCAGCCCCAGCATTTT	CATADGGSNQPQHF
TRBV6-6	.	TRBJ2-7	.	TGTGCCAGCTCTGGGACGCAGGGGAACGAGCAGTACTTC	CASSGTQGNEQYF
TRBV7-9	.	TRBJ1-1	.	TGTGCCAGCAGCTTAGGTGGCCCGACTGAAGCTTTCTTT	CASSLGGPTEAFF
TRBV19	.	TRBJ1-1	.	TGTGCCAGTAGTATTATCATTGGGTCGGCAGCGAACACTGAAGCTTTCTTT	CASSIIIGSAANTEAFF
TRBV6-5	.	TRBJ1-1	.	TGTGCCAGCAGCCCCGCCGGGGTGTTTGTAGCTTTCTTT	CASSPAGVFVAFF
TRBV7-9	.	TRBJ1-4	.	TGTGCCAGCAGTCAACCGGGTAAAGAAAAACTGTTTTTT	CASSQPGKEKLFF
TRBV11-3	TRBD2	TRBJ2-3	.	TGTGCCAGCAGCCAGGGGGTAGCGGGAGGGCCTGATACGCAGTATTTT	CASSQGVAGGPDTQYF
TRBV28	.	TRBJ2-1	.	TGTGCCAGCAGTTTATGGAATGATGAGCAGTTCTTC	CASSLWNDEQFF
TRBV18	.	TRBJ1-2	.	TGTGCCAGCTCACCTACAGGCCTTGGCTACACCTTC	CASSPTGLGYTF
TRBV7-8	.	TRBJ2-1	few	TGTGCCAGCAGCCCCAGGAGGATCGATGAGCAGTTCTTC	CASSPRRIDEQFF
TRBV30	.	TRBJ2-1	.	TGTGCCTGGCTCCCCAGCTCCTACAATGAGCAGTTCTTC	CAWLPSSYNEQFF
TRBV6-6	.	TRBJ1-5	.	TGTGCCAGCAGTACCCGGGTCCCTTCCCTTCAGTTT	CASSTRVPSLQF
TRBV7-9	TRBD1	TRBJ2-3	.	TGTGCCAGCAGCCCCTCACCCGGGACAGGGGGTATAGATACGCAGTATTTT	CASSPSPGTGGIDTQYF
TRBV7-2	TRBD2	TRBJ2-5	.	TGTGCCAGCAGCTTAACCGGGAGGGTAGAGACCCAGTACTTC	CASSLTGRVETQYF
TRBV5-1	TRBD2	TRBJ2-1	.	TGCGCCAGCAGCGAGGTGTTAGCGGGACACAATGAGCAGTTCTTC	CASSEVLAGHNEQFF
TRBV27	.	TRBJ1-2	.	TGTGCCAGCAGCCCTCTCCCCGACAGGCCTTTAGTCTATGGCTACACCTTC	CASSPLPDRPLVYGYTF
TRBV15	.	TRBJ1-5	.	TGTGCCACCAGCAGAGGACAGAATCAGCCCCAGCATTTT	CATSRGQNQPQHF
TRBV5-1	TRBD1	TRBJ1-2	few	TGCGCCAGCAGCTTGGAGGCGGCAGGGGGCGATGGCTACACCTTC	CASSLEAAGGDGYTF
TRBV2	TRBD1	TRBJ2-5	.	TGTGCCAGCAGTAACGGACAGGGGGCCCAAGAGACCCAGTACTTC	CASSNGQGAQETQYF
TRBV5-6	.	TRBJ1-3	.	TGTGCCAGCAGGGAGGGACCGAACTCTGGAAACACCATATATTTT	CASREGPNSGNTIYF
TRBV5-1	TRBD2	TRBJ2-7	medium-sized	TGCGCCAGCAGCTTGGATACGGGAGGGCAATACGAGCAGTACTTC	CASSLDTGGQYEQYF
TRBV19	TRBD1	TRBJ1-2	.	TGTGCCAGTATGGAACAGGGGGTCTCTAACTATGGCTACACCTTC	CASMEQGVSNYGYTF
TRBV6-5	.	TRBJ1-1	.	TGTGCCAGCAGTGAAAAAGGCGGGCACACTGAAGCTTTCTTT	CASSEKGGHTEAFF
TRBV14	TRBD1	TRBJ2-5	.	TGTGCCAGCAGCCAAGCGGGAACAGGGGGTAGTGAGACCCAGTACTTC	CASSQAGTGGSETQYF
TRBV6-6	.	TRBJ1-2	.	TGTGCCAGCAGTTGGTTAGGGGCAGGGGAAGGCTACACCTTC	CASSWLGAGEGYTF
TRBV29-1	.	TRBJ2-7	few	TGCAGCGCATCGTTGGGCCACGAACCCTACGAGCAGTACTTC	CSASLGHEPYEQYF